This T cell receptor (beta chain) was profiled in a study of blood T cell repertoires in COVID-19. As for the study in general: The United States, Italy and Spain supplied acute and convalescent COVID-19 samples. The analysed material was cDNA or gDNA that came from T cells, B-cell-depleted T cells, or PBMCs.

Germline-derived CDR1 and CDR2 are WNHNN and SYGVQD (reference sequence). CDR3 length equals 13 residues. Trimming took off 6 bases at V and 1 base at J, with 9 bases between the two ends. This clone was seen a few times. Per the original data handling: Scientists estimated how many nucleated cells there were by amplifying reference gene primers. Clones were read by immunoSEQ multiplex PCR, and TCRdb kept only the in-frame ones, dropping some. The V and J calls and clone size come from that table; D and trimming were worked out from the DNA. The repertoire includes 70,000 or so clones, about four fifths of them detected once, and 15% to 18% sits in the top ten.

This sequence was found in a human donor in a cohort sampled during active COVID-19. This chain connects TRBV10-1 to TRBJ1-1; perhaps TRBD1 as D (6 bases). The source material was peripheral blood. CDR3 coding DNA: TGCGCCAGCAGAGGGGGGGGGAACACTGAAGCTTTCTTT. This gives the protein CASRGGGNTEAFF.